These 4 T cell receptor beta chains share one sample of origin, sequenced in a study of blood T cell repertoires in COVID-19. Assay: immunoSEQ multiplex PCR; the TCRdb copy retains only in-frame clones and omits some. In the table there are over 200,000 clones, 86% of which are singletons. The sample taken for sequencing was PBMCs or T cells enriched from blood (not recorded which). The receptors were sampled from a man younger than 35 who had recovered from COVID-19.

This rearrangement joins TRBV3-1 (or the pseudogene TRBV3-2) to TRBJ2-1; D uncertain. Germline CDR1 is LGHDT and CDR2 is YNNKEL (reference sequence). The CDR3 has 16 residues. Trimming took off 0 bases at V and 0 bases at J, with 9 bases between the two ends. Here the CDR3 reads CASSQDSLSSYNEQFF. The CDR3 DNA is TGTGCCAGCAGCCAAGATTCCCTGAGCTCCTACAATGAGCAGTTCTTC.

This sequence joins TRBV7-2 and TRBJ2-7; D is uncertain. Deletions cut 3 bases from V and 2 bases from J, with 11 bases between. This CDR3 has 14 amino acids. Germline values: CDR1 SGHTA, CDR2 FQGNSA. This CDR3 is CASSFFGPTYEQYF. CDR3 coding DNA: TGTGCCAGCAGCTTTTTCGGTCCAACCTACGAGCAGTACTTC.

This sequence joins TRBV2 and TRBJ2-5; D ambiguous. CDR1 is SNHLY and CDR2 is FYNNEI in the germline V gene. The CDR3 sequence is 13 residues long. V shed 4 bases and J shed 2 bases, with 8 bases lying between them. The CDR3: CASSVSQQETQYF. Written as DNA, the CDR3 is TGTGCCAGCAGTGTCAGTCAGCAAGAGACCCAGTACTTC.

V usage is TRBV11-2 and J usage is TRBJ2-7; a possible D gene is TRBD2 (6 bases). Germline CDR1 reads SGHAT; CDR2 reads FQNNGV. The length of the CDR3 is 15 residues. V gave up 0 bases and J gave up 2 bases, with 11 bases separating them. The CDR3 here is CASSLDSSGAYEQYF. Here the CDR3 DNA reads TGTGCCAGCAGCTTAGATTCATCGGGGGCCTACGAGCAGTACTTC.